This T cell receptor (beta chain) is drawn from a study of shared clonotypes between healthy human individuals. Naive CD8 cells lacked CD45RO and underwent positive selection for CCR7, leaving out terminally differentiated effector memory CD45RA+ cells. CDR1 is ENHRY and CDR2 is SYGVKD in the germline V gene. V dropped 3 bases and J dropped 6; count of bases not matched to a gene: 3. This CDR3 is 13 amino acids long. Sequencing was performed with immunoSEQ multiplex PCR; in TCRdb, only in-frame clones are kept and a portion is missing. The sample records some 2.1 million clones, 85% to 95% being singletons.

The chain joins TRBV10-3 to TRBJ2-7; 9 bases map to TRBD2. This TCR was recovered from a young man in good health. Some clones in this sample may be carry-over from other donors' samples. What was sequenced was naive CD8+ T cells from PBMCs. This CDR3 is CAISERAGGEQYF. Here the CDR3 DNA reads TGTGCCATCAGTGAACGAGCGGGAGGCGAGCAGTACTTC.